A single sample gave rise to the 10 T cell receptor beta chains below, sequenced in a study of blood T cell repertoires in COVID-19. Profiled with immunoSEQ multiplex PCR; TCRdb holds only in-frame clones, not every one. This sample has 150,000 or so clones, with approximately 90% found just once. Sequenced material: peripheral blood. Source of these receptors: a young man with acute or convalescent COVID-19.

The chain recombines TRBV7-6 with TRBJ1-5; the D gene is possibly TRBD1 (6 bases). Trimming removed 4 bases from V and 4 bases from J, with 23 bases in between. This CDR3 has 18 amino acids. Germline V CDR1 and CDR2: SGHVS, FNYEAQ. For the CDR3, the DNA is TGTGCCAGCAGCTCCATCGAGGACAGCGGTGTGCGGAATCAGCCCCAGCATTTT. It yields the protein CASSSIEDSGVRNQPQHF.

This clone was found a few times. The chain couples TRBV19 to TRBJ1-3; D call uncertain. Germline CDR1 is LNHDA and CDR2 is SQIVND (reference sequence). The V gene lost 5 bases and the J gene lost 1 base, with 9 bases spanning the gap. The CDR3 consists of 14 residues. CDR3 in amino acids: CASSAGVSGNTIYF. In nucleotides, the CDR3 is TGTGCCAGTAGTGCCGGGGTATCTGGAAACACCATATATTTT.

J is TRBJ1-1 and V is TRBV7-2; the D gene is possibly TRBD1 (5 bases). Germline CDR1 is SGHTA and CDR2 is FQGNSA. This CDR3 is built from 12 residues. V was cut by 5 bases and J by 7 bases, with 11 bases left in between. The CDR3 nucleotides read TGTGCCAGCAGCCATGACAGCATTGAAGCTTTCTTT. Amino acid sequence: CASSHDSIEAFF.

The chain is built from TRBV5-6 and TRBJ1-1; D is ambiguous. Germline V lookup: CDR1 SGHDT, CDR2 YYEEEE. The CDR3 has 13 amino acids. With 5 bases removed from V and 3 bases from J, the gap between germline ends came to 11 bases. CDR3 loop: CASRYWSHTEAFF. DNA for the CDR3: TGTGCCAGCAGGTATTGGAGCCACACTGAAGCTTTCTTT.

The chain is built from TRBV9 and TRBJ2-5; tentative D call: TRBD2 (5 bases). CDR1 SGDLS and CDR2 YYNGEE come from the germline V gene. The CDR3 covers 15 residues. V was clipped by 4 bases and J by 5 bases, with 18 bases between them. Written as DNA, the CDR3 is TGTGCCAGCAGCTCCCCCGGGAATCAGGTCGAGACCCAGTACTTC. Amino acids: CASSSPGNQVETQYF.

A few counts support this clone. J is TRBJ1-2 and V is TRBV28; D uncertain. Germline V lookup: CDR1 MDHEN, CDR2 SYDVKM. The CDR3 covers 13 residues. The V end was cut by 3 bases, the J end by 8 bases, with 13 bases between. The CDR3 protein is CASSFNRQWGYTF. The CDR3 bases are TGTGCCAGCAGTTTTAATCGCCAGTGGGGCTACACCTTC.

The V call is TRBV7-9, the J call TRBJ2-3, with D tentatively TRBD1 (6 bases). CDR1 is SEHNR, CDR2 FQNEAQ, per germline (reference sequence). The CDR3 sequence is 13 residues long. Between the trimmed V and J ends, which lost 7 bases and 5 bases, there was a span of 13 bases. The DNA of the CDR3 is TGTGCCAGCATCCACAGGGTTGGAGATACGCAGTATTTT. It specifies CASIHRVGDTQYF.

The chain links TRBV27 to TRBJ1-2, with D perhaps TRBD1 (6 bases). The CDR3 spans 14 residues. Trimming took off 6 bases at V and 4 bases at J, with 15 bases between the two ends. In germline, CDR1 is MNHEY, CDR2 SMNVEV (reference sequence). The CDR3 DNA reads TGTGCCAGCAGAAGGGGGGAGGGGAGCTATGGCTACACCTTC. Residues: CASRRGEGSYGYTF.

The rearrangement uses TRBV29-1 and TRBJ1-1; D gene uncertain. Per the germline V gene, CDR1 is SQVTM and CDR2 is ANQGSEA. Deletions cut 7 bases from V and 6 bases from J, with 12 bases between. The CDR3 loop spans 11 amino acids. The CDR3 DNA reads TGCAGCGCCGGGTTTGGCTCTGAAGCTTTCTTT. It encodes CSAGFGSEAFF.

V usage is TRBV13 and J usage is TRBJ1-4; maybe TRBD1 (5 bases). Germline CDR1 PRHDT, CDR2 FYEKMQ (reference sequence). This CDR3 comprises 13 residues. Deletions cut 5 bases from V and 8 bases from J, with 12 bases between. In DNA form, the CDR3 reads TGTGCCAGCAGCACCAGACAGACGGAAAAACTGTTTTTT. Translating gives CASSTRQTEKLFF.